These 17 T cell receptor beta chains were all obtained from the same sample, sequenced in a study of CD8 T cells in ankylosing spondylitis. TCRdb re-derived calls from the 5' RACE reads in MiXCR, one entry per CDR3 protein. This sample has some 140,000 distinct CDR3 sequences, with 7.3% found just once. Sequenced input: blood, either unsorted or a sorted T cell fraction (not recorded which). These receptors were taken from a female donor with ankylosing spondylitis or in good health (not recorded which).

V gene TRBV11-1 combines with J gene TRBJ2-1; D is unresolved. Germline CDR1 reads SGHAT; CDR2 reads FQDESV (reference sequence). V shed 0 bases and J shed 6 bases, with 6 bases lying between them. The CDR3 runs to 13 residues. The CDR3 loop reads CASSLASVNEQFF. CDR3 bases: TGTGCCAGCAGCTTAGCCTCGGTCAATGAGCAGTTCTTC.

This clonotype was recorded at least ten times. This rearrangement joins TRBV5-1 to TRBJ1-3; D remains unclear. This CDR3 region has 16 residues. Germline V CDR1 and CDR2: SGHRS, YFSETQ. V lost 4 bases and J 0 bases, leaving 14 bases between the germline ends. This chain's CDR3 is CASSARTAFSGNTIYF. CDR3 DNA sequence: TGCGCCAGCAGCGCTCGGACGGCCTTCTCTGGAAACACCATATATTTT.

This clonotype was detected many times. The genes are TRBV19 and TRBJ1-3; the D is unclear. The V gene's germline CDR1 is LNHDA and CDR2 SQIVND (reference sequence). The CDR3 is 13 amino acids. Trimming took 6 bases from V and 0 from J, leaving 6 bases between them. The chain's CDR3 is CASSQSSGNTIYF. DNA of the CDR3: TGTGCCAGTAGCCAGTCCTCTGGAAACACCATATATTTT.

This clonotype was detected only a few times. The chain employs TRBV11-2 and TRBJ2-2, with D possibly TRBD2 on 5 matching bases. There are 12 residues in the CDR3. Germline values: CDR1 SGHAT, CDR2 FQNNGV. The germline V and J ends were trimmed by 6 bases and 5 bases, with 7 bases remaining between them. CDR3 nucleotides: TGTGCCAGCAGTCGGGGAACCGGGGAGCTGTTTTTT. Its translation: CASSRGTGELFF.

This clonotype was found many times. The chain combines TRBV10-1 with TRBJ2-2, with a possible D match to TRBD1 (5 bases). The germline V and J ends were trimmed by 6 bases and 2 bases, with 19 bases remaining between them. The CDR3 has 17 residues. Germline loops: CDR1 WNHNN, CDR2 SYGVQD (reference sequence). The CDR3 is CASRHRGGGINTGELFF. The CDR3, as DNA: TGCGCCAGCAGACATAGGGGCGGCGGAATAAACACCGGGGAGCTGTTTTTT.

This clonotype was counted many times. The rearrangement uses TRBV20-1 and TRBJ1-4, with 12 bases matching TRBD1. CDR1 is DFQATT and CDR2 is SNEGSKA in the germline V gene (reference sequence). The CDR3 has 17 amino acids. J lost 8 bases, V lost 1 base, and 11 bases had no gene match. CDR3 nucleotide sequence: TGCAGTGCTAGAGTATATACCCGGGGGACAGGGGGCGAAAAACTGTTTTTT. This translates into CSARVYTRGTGGEKLFF.

This clonotype was seen repeatedly, ten times or more. CDR3 region: CASSLGQGSAEAFF. Written as DNA, the CDR3 is TGCGCCAGCAGCTTGGGACAGGGTAGCGCTGAAGCTTTCTTT. J is TRBJ1-1 and V is TRBV5-1; 7 bases agree with TRBD1. Germline CDR1 is SGHRS and CDR2 is YFSETQ. This CDR3 is built from 14 residues. Trimming removed 0 bases from V and 6 bases from J; junction bases left unmatched: 5.

This clonotype was recorded at least ten times. The chain combines TRBV20-1 with TRBJ2-7, with no clear D. Trimming took off 3 bases at V and 0 bases at J, with 9 bases between the two ends. The CDR3 extends over 13 amino acids. Germline loops: CDR1 DFQATT, CDR2 SNEGSKA (reference sequence). CDR3 sequence reads: CSASGSISYEQYF. Written as DNA, the CDR3 is TGCAGTGCTAGCGGTTCCATCTCCTACGAGCAGTACTTC.

This clonotype was counted only a few times. The chain links TRBV18 to TRBJ1-5, with 8 bases matching TRBD1. CDR3 size: 19 residues. The germline V gene encodes CDR1 KGHSH and CDR2 LQKENI. Unmatched junction bases numbered 15, after V lost 5 bases and J lost 0 bases. The CDR3 loop reads CASSVRHRDRPNSNQPQHF. The CDR3 DNA reads as TGTGCCAGCTCAGTAAGGCACCGGGACAGGCCCAATAGCAATCAGCCCCAGCATTTT.

At least ten counts were recorded for this clonotype. This chain joins TRBV15 and TRBJ1-5, with unresolved D. V was cut by 0 bases and J by 7 bases, with 13 bases left in between. The CDR3 totals 15 residues. Germline V gene lookup returns CDR1 LNHNV and CDR2 YYDKDF (reference sequence). The CDR3 nucleotides are TGTGCCACCAGCAGAGAGAGATTAGGTGGGCAGCCCCAGCATTTT. Translated, it gives CATSRERLGGQPQHF.

This clonotype was seen at least ten times. The chain carries TRBV12-3 or TRBV12-4 and TRBJ1-2, with 10 bases that match TRBD1. This CDR3 spans 13 amino acids. The V and J ends lost 6 bases and 8 bases, in that order; junction bases with no gene match: 6. The CDR3: CASRSTGGRGYTF. CDR3 DNA sequence: TGTGCCAGCAGGTCGACAGGGGGCAGAGGCTACACCTTC.

This clonotype was picked up a small number of times. This chain connects TRBV7-2 to TRBJ2-4; 7 bases agree with TRBD1. Germline V lookup: CDR1 SGHTA, CDR2 FQGNSA. V dropped 5 bases and J dropped 0; count of bases not matched to a gene: 10. This CDR3 region has 17 residues. The chain's CDR3 is CASSQYTGVLAKNIQYF. The CDR3 region has the DNA TGTGCCAGCAGCCAATATACAGGGGTTTTAGCCAAAAACATTCAGTACTTC.

At least ten counts were recorded for this clonotype. The chain has TRBV25-1 and TRBJ2-1, with TRBD2 matching over 9 bases. After removal of 1 base from V and 5 bases from J, the junction contained 9 bases not matched to a gene. The CDR3 is 17 residues long. Germline V CDR1 and CDR2: MGHDK, SYGVNS. The CDR3 DNA reads as TGTGCCAGCAGTGAATTGTGGCTAGCGGGGACCAACAATGAGCAGTTCTTC. The encoded protein is CASSELWLAGTNNEQFF.

This clonotype was counted between two and nine times. The chain links TRBV5-4 to TRBJ1-2; the D is unclear. Trimming removed 3 bases from V and 5 bases from J, with 5 bases in between. Germline V gene data show CDR1 as SGHNT and CDR2 as YYREEE (reference sequence). The CDR3 extends over 11 amino acids. CDR3 DNA sequence: TGTGCCAGCAGCTCGGAGTATGGCTACACCTTC. Its protein is CASSSEYGYTF.

The sample holds a few counts of this clonotype. Mismatch with germline at one junction end may stem from a read error. This chain connects TRBV7-7 to TRBJ2-5; 8 bases match TRBD2. This CDR3 has 16 amino acids. Germline assignment: CDR1 SSHAT and CDR2 FNYEAQ (reference sequence). The DNA for the CDR3 is TGTGCTAGCAGCCGCCGACTAGCGTCTATCCAAGAGACCCAGTACTTC. Its translation: CASSRRLASIQETQYF.

The sample holds many counts of this clonotype. The chain links TRBV12-5 to TRBJ2-3; TRBD2 matches 7 bases. V dropped 1 base and J dropped 9; count of bases not matched to a gene: 10. The CDR3 is made up of 15 amino acids. Germline V gene lookup returns CDR1 LGHNT and CDR2 FRNRAP. The CDR3, as DNA: TGTGCTAGTGGTTTGGCTCAAGCGGGGTCAGTAACGCAGTATTTT. Translating gives CASGLAQAGSVTQYF.

This clonotype has at least ten counts. The V call is TRBV4-3, the J call TRBJ2-5, with D perhaps TRBD1 (5 bases). Per the germline V gene, CDR1 is LGHNA and CDR2 is YSLEER. With 3 bases removed from V and 5 bases from J, the gap between germline ends came to 10 bases. CDR3 length: 13 residues. Here the CDR3 DNA reads TGCGCCAGCAGCCAGGGGCTAGGGGAGACCCAGTACTTC. It is translated as CASSQGLGETQYF.